The rows below give T cell receptor beta chains drawn from one sample of a study of T cells after yellow fever vaccination. One entry per CDR3 protein results from TCRdb running MiXCR on the 5' RACE reads. Seen here are hundreds of thousands of distinct CDR3 sequences, roughly 8.3% observed once, and the top ten hold 17%. This material consisted of PBMCs, taken around 45 days after the first yellow fever vaccination. The receptors shown here come from a man aged 18 to 30 who received the YFV17D yellow fever vaccine. Each CDR3 is given with its conserved first and last residue. D genes are given only for firm matches. The size field is filled for only some rows; it gives once, few, many or a size class.

j_call clone_size v_call cdr3_length d_call cdr3_nt cdr3_aa
TRBJ2-5 few TRBV20-1 14 TRBD1 TGCAGTGCTGAGCCCGGGACAGGGGGGGAGACCCAGTACTTC CSAEPGTGGETQYF
TRBJ2-6 few TRBV13 16 . TGTGCCAGCAGCCCCCAAACGGACTCTGGGGCCAACGTCCTGACTTTC CASSPQTDSGANVLTF
TRBJ1-2 many TRBV12-3/TRBV12-4 15 . TGTGCCAGCAGTTTAGGAAGCGCAGAGGCGAACGGCTACACCTTC CASSLGSAEANGYTF
TRBJ2-3 few TRBV18 14 . TGTGCCAGCTCACCCCGGGACGGACCGGGTACGCAGTATTTT CASSPRDGPGTQYF
TRBJ1-5 few TRBV4-1 15 . TGCGCCAGCAGCCGACTGGGGGTTGTCAGCCAGCCCCAGCATTTT CASSRLGVVSQPQHF
TRBJ1-1 . TRBV6-1 15 . TGTGCCAGCAGTGAGGGGGGAATCGGGAACACTGAAGCTTTCTTT CASSEGGIGNTEAFF
TRBJ2-2 many TRBV10-1 13 . TGCGCCAGCAGCGAACTTTTCACCGGGGAGCTGTTTTTT CASSELFTGELFF
TRBJ1-5 . TRBV20-1 16 . TGCAGTGCACTCGGCCAAGACCCATATAGCAATCAGCCCCAGCATTTT CSALGQDPYSNQPQHF
TRBJ1-1 few TRBV11-3 15 TRBD1 TGTGCCAGCAGCTCAGCCGGGACAGGGAGGTCTGAAGCTTTCTTT CASSSAGTGRSEAFF
TRBJ2-1 many TRBV5-1 14 . TGCGCCAGCAGCTTGGGAGACTCGCGAAATGAGCAGTTCTTC CASSLGDSRNEQFF
TRBJ1-1 few TRBV5-1 14 . TGCGCCAGCAGGGATTTAGCGACAGGACCGGAGGCTTTCTTT CASRDLATGPEAFF
TRBJ1-1 many TRBV29-1 9 . TGCAGCGCGGGGATGGAGGCTTTCTTT CSAGMEAFF